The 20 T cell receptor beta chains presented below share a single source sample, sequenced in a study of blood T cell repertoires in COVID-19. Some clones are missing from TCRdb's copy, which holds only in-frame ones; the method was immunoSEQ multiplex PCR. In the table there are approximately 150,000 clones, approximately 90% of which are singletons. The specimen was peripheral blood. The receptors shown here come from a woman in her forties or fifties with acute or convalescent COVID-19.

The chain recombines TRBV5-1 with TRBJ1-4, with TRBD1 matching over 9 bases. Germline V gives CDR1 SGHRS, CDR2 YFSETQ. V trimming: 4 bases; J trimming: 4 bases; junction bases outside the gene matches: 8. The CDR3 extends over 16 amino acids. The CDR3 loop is CASSPRVGQGNEKLFF. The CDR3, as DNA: TGCGCCAGCAGCCCGAGGGTGGGACAGGGTAATGAAAAACTGTTTTTT.

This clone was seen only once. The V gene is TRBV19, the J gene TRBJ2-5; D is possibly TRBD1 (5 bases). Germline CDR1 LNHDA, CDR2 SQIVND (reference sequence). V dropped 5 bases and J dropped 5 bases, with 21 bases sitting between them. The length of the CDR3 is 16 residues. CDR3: CASSSLGERVWETQYF. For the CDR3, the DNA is TGTGCCAGTAGTTCTCTAGGGGAAAGGGTATGGGAGACCCAGTACTTC.

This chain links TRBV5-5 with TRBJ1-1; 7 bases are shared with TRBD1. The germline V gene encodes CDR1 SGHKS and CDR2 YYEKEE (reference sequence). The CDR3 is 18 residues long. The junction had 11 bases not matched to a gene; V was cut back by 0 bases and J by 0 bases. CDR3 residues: CASSLGPRQGVLNTEAFF. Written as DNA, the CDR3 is TGTGCCAGCAGCTTGGGGCCCCGACAGGGCGTCCTGAACACTGAAGCTTTCTTT.

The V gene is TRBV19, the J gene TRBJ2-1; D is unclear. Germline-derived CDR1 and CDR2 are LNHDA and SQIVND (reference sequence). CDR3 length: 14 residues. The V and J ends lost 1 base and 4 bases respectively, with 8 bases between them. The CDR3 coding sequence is TGTGCCAGTAGTATAGCCCAGCGTTACAATGAGCAGTTCTTC. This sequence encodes CASSIAQRYNEQFF.

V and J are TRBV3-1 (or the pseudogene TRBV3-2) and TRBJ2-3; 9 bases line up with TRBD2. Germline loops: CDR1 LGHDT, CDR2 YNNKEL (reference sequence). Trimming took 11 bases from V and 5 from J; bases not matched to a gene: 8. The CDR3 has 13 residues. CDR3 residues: CASGLAGLDTQYF. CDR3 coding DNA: TGTGCCTCGGGCCTAGCGGGGTTAGATACGCAGTATTTT.

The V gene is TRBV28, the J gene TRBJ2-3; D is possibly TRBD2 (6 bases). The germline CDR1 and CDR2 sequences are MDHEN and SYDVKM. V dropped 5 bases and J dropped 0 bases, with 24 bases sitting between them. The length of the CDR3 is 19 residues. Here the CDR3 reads CASSPAPWPGVPSTDTQYF. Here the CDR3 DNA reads TGTGCCAGCAGTCCCGCACCGTGGCCGGGGGTCCCTAGCACAGATACGCAGTATTTT.

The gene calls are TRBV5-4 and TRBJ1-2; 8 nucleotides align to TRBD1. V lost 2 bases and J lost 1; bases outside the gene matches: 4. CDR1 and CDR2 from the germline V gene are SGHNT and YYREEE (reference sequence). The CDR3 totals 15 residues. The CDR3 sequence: CASSFPGQVNYGYTF. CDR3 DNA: TGTGCCAGCAGCTTTCCGGGACAGGTTAACTATGGCTACACCTTC.

CDR3 coding DNA: TGTGCCAGTAGTGCCCTAGGGGGCCGTGGCTACACCTTC. The encoded protein is CASSALGGRGYTF. The chain carries TRBV19 and TRBJ1-2; TRBD1 matches at 7 bases. With V trimmed by 5 bases and J by 7 bases, 7 bases remained unmatched. CDR3 size: 13 residues. Per the germline V gene, CDR1 is LNHDA and CDR2 is SQIVND (reference sequence).

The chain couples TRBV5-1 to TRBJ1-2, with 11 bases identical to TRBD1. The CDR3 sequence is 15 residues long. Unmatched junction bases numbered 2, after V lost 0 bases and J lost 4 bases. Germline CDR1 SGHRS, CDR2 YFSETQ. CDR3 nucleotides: TGCGCCAGCAGCTTGGAGGGGACAGGGGGCTATGGCTACACCTTC. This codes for CASSLEGTGGYGYTF. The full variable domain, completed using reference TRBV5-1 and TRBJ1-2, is KAGVTQTPRYLIKTRGQQVTLSCSPISGHRSVSWYQQTPGQGLQFLFEYFSETQRNKGNFPGRFSGRQFSNSRSEMNVSTLELGDSALYLCASSLEGTGGYGYTFGSGTRLTVV.

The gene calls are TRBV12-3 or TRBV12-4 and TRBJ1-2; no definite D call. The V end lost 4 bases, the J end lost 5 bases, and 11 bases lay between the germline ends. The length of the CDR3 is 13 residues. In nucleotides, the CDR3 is TGTGCCAGCAGTTCGGACTGGGAATATGGCTACACCTTC. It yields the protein CASSSDWEYGYTF.

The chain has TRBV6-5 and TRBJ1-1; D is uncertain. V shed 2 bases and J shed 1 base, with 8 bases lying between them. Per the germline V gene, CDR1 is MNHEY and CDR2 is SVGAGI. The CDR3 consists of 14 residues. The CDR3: CASSYEARNTEAFF. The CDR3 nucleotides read TGTGCCAGCAGTTACGAAGCACGGAACACTGAAGCTTTCTTT.

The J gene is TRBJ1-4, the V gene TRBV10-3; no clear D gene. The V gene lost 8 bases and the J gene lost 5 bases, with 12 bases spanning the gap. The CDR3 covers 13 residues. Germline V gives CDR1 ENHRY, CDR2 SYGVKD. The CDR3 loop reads CAIRGRCNEKLFF. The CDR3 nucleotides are TGTGCCATCCGCGGCCGCTGCAATGAAAAACTGTTTTTT.

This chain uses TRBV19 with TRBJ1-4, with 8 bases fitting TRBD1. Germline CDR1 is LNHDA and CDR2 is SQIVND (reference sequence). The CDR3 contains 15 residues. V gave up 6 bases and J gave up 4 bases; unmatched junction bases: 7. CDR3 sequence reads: CASRGQGTGNEKLFF. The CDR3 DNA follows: TGTGCCAGTAGAGGACAGGGTACGGGTAATGAAAAACTGTTTTTT.

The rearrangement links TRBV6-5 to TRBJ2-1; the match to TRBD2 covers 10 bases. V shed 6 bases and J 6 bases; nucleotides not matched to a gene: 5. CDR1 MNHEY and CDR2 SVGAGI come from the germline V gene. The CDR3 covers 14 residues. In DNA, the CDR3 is TGTGCCAGCAGCCGCAGCGGGAGGGCCAATGAGCAGTTCTTC. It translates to CASSRSGRANEQFF.

The CDR3 DNA follows: TGCGCCAGCAGCTTCAATGGGGGGACTAGCGGGAGCAGGAATGAGCAGTTCTTC. It is translated as CASSFNGGTSGSRNEQFF. V is TRBV5-1 and J is TRBJ2-1, with TRBD2 identical over 14 bases. In germline, CDR1 is SGHRS, CDR2 YFSETQ. V lost 2 bases, J lost 7 bases, and 11 bases stayed unmatched. This CDR3 has 18 amino acids. Combining the CDR3 with reference TRBV5-1 and TRBJ2-1 gives the whole variable domain KAGVTQTPRYLIKTRGQQVTLSCSPISGHRSVSWYQQTPGQGLQFLFEYFSETQRNKGNFPGRFSGRQFSNSRSEMNVSTLELGDSALYLCASSFNGGTSGSRNEQFFGPGTRLTVL.

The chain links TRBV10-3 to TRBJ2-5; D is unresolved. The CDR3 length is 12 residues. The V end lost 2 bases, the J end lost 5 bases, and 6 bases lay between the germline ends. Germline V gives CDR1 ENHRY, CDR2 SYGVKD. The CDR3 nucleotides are TGTGCCATCAGTGAGGTACGGGAGACCCAGTACTTC. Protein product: CAISEVRETQYF.

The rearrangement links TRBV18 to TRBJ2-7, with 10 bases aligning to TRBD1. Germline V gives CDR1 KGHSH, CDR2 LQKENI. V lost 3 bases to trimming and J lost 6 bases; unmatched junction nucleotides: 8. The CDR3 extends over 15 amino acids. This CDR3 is CASSPDRDRGGEQYF. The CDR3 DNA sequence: TGTGCCAGCTCACCCGACCGGGACAGGGGTGGCGAGCAGTACTTC. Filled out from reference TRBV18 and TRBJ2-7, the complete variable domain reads NAGVMQNPRHLVRRRGQEARLRCSPMKGHSHVYWYRQLPEEGLKFMVYLQKENIIDESGMPKERFSAEFPKEGPSILRIQQVVRGDSAAYFCASSPDRDRGGEQYFGPGTRLTVT.

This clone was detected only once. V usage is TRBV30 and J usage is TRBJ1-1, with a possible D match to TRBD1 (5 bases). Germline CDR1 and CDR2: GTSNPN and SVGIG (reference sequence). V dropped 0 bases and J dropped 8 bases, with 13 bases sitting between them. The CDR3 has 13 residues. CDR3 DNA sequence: TGTGCCTGGAGTGTAACGGTCGCAGGGGAAGCTTTCTTT. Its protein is CAWSVTVAGEAFF.

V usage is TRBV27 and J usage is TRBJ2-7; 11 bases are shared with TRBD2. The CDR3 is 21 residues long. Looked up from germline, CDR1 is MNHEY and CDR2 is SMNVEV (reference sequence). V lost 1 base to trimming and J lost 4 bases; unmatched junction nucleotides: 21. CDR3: CASSLLPPGQISGRARYEQYF. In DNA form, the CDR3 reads TGTGCCAGCAGTTTATTGCCTCCGGGACAGATTAGCGGGAGGGCCAGGTACGAGCAGTACTTC.

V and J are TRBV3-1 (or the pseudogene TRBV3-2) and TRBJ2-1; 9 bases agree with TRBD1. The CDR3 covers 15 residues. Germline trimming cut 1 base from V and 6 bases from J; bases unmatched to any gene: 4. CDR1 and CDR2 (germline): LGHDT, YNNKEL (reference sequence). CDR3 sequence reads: CASSQGTGVINEQFF. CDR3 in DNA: TGTGCCAGCAGCCAAGGGACAGGGGTGATCAATGAGCAGTTCTTC.